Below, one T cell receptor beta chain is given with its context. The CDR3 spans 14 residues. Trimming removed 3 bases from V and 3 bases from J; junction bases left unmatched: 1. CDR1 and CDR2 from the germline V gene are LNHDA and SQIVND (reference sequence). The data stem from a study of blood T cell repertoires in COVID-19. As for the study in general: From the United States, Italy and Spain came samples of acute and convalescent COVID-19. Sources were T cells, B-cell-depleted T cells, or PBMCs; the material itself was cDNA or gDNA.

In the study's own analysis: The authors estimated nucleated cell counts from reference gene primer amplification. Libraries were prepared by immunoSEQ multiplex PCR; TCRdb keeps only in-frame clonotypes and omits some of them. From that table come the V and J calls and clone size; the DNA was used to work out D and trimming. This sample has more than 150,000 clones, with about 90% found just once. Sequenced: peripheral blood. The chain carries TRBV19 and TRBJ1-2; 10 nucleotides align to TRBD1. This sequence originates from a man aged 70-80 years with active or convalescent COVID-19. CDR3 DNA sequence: TGTGCCAGTAGTATCGGGACAGGGGACTATGGCTACACCTTC. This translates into CASSIGTGDYGYTF.